One and the same sample provided the 26 T cell receptor beta chains below, sequenced in a study of post-analysis software for immune sequencing data (dated by TCRdb to between 2014 and 2016). Library creation used PCR. The sequencer was an Illumina HiSeq 2500. To reduce PCR and sequencing biases, unique molecular identifiers were built into the TCR beta cDNA libraries. TCRdb ran its own pipeline on the public reads, namely fastp trimming at Q25 and MiXCR clone calling, and kept in-frame beta chains. A single entry per CDR3 protein holds the most common genes and DNA from its merged rows. The sample profile shows roughly 430,000 distinct CDR3 sequences; approximately 42% of them were found once. The ten largest clones capture 6% to 9% of the sample. Which antigens these TCRs recognize remains unknown. Results the study describes overall, beyond this receptor: Significantly higher frequencies in patients than in controls were found for roughly five TRBV segments, including TRBV5-6, TRBV5-1 and TRBV20-1.

The sequenced material came from blood. All receptors come from a girl aged 2-10 years with multiple sclerosis.

Of note for this clonotype: No conserved phenylalanine or tryptophan ends this CDR3, so it is likely a read error. V and J are TRBV28 and TRBJ2-3, with D unclear. The CDR3 is 14 amino acids. Trimming cost V 5 bases and J 6 bases, with 15 bases left between them. Germline V gene data show CDR1 as MDHEN and CDR2 as SYDVKM. The CDR3 DNA follows: TGTGCCAGCAGTCTGGCCTTAAAAGGGGATACGCAGTATTTG. Its translation is CASSLALKGDTQYL.

This clonotype has only a few counts. The rearrangement links TRBV27 to TRBJ2-2; a weak D match, TRBD2 (6 bases). The CDR3 covers 14 residues. V was pared by 4 bases and J by 2 bases, with 8 bases between. Germline loops: CDR1 MNHEY, CDR2 SMNVEV (reference sequence). CDR3 bases: TGTGCCAGCAGTTCGGGACTTAACACCGGGGAGCTGTTTTTT. Translated: CASSSGLNTGELFF.

V usage is TRBV27 and J usage is TRBJ2-1; possibly TRBD1 or TRBD2 for D (6 bases each). Germline CDR1 is MNHEY and CDR2 is SMNVEV (reference sequence). This CDR3 comprises 14 residues. V lost 6 bases to trimming and J lost 5 bases, with 14 bases between them. In DNA form, the CDR3 reads TGTGCCAGCAGCTGGGGGGCCAGGAACAATGAGCAGTTCTTC. As protein: CASSWGARNNEQFF.

This clonotype was found once. The V call is TRBV4-2, the J call TRBJ2-1, with D perhaps assigned TRBD1 or TRBD2 (5 bases each). V lost 1 base and J lost 5, with 9 bases in between. Germline V lookup: CDR1 LGHNA, CDR2 YNFKEQ. This CDR3 is 14 amino acids long. The CDR3 protein is CASSQGETDNEQFF. The CDR3 DNA sequence: TGTGCCAGCAGCCAAGGGGAGACAGACAATGAGCAGTTCTTC.

V is TRBV12-3 or TRBV12-4 and J is TRBJ2-7; D gene uncertain. The CDR3 spans 12 residues. V lost 3 bases and J lost 6, with 9 bases in between. This CDR3 is CASSFSRLEQYF. DNA of the CDR3: TGTGCCAGCAGTTTTTCCCGCCTCGAGCAGTACTTC.

The V and J genes are TRBV10-3 and TRBJ2-1, with a tentative D call TRBD2 (5 bases). The DNA end is more similar to TRBJ2-7, so the J call may be wrong. The CDR3 loop spans 14 amino acids. Germline V gene data show CDR1 as ENHRY and CDR2 as SYGVKD. CDR3 nucleotide sequence: TGTGCCATCAAACGGGAACTAGTTATCAATGAGCAGTACTTC. This codes for CAIKRELVINEQYF.

This chain joins TRBV9 and TRBJ2-1; 7 nucleotides agree with TRBD2. CDR3 length equals 16 residues. Germline V gene sequence: CDR1 SGDLS, CDR2 YYNGEE. Trimming removed 0 bases from V and 3 bases from J; junction bases left unmatched: 6. The CDR3, as DNA: TGTGCCAGCAGCGTAGACCCGAGCGGGGTCTACAATGAGCAGTTCTTC. As protein: CASSVDPSGVYNEQFF.

The gene calls are TRBV9 and TRBJ1-2; 8 nucleotides match TRBD1. V lost 0 bases, J lost 4 bases, and 14 bases stayed unmatched. This CDR3 comprises 18 residues. The germline V gene has CDR1 SGDLS and CDR2 YYNGEE. CDR3 sequence: CASSVAAGVGQGSYGYTF. The CDR3 nucleotides are TGTGCCAGCAGCGTAGCTGCGGGCGTTGGACAGGGAAGCTATGGCTACACCTTC.

The chain couples TRBV4-3 to TRBJ1-1, with a tentative D call TRBD1 (5 bases). Trimming left V 0 bases short and J 4 bases short, with 9 bases between. CDR3 size: 14 residues. Per the germline V gene, CDR1 is LGHNA and CDR2 is YSLEER. This chain's CDR3 is CASSQDDGATEAFF. The CDR3, as DNA: TGCGCCAGCAGCCAAGATGACGGGGCCACTGAAGCTTTCTTT.

With respect to this clonotype: A read error is likely, as this CDR3 ends without the conserved phenylalanine or tryptophan. The V call is TRBV6-1, the J call TRBJ2-5; possibly TRBD1 for D (6 bases). The length of the CDR3 is 14 residues. The V gene's germline CDR1 is MNHNS and CDR2 SASEGT. Between the trimmed V and J ends, which lost 7 bases and 5 bases, there was a span of 17 bases. The CDR3 DNA reads as TGTGCCAGCATCATCGGGACAACGGGGGAGACCCAGTACTGC. It is translated as CASIIGTTGETQYC.

The chain is built from TRBV12-3 or TRBV12-4 and TRBJ2-7; TRBD1 is a possible D gene (5 bases). The CDR3 loop spans 13 amino acids. Trimming removed 3 bases at V and 2 bases at J, with 8 bases between. CDR3 DNA sequence: TGTGCCAGCAGTTTTCGACAGACCTACGAGCAGTACTTC. It specifies CASSFRQTYEQYF.

This clonotype has at least ten counts. V and J are TRBV5-1 and TRBJ2-7, with 8 bases fitting TRBD2. CDR1 is SGHRS, CDR2 YFSETQ, per germline. V gave up 1 base and J gave up 3 bases; unmatched junction bases: 3. The CDR3 is 14 amino acids. The CDR3 spells CASSLSSGNYEQYF. CDR3 nucleotide sequence: TGCGCCAGCAGCTTGAGTAGCGGGAACTACGAGCAGTACTTC.

The rearrangement joins TRBV6-5 to TRBJ2-1, with TRBD2 matching 11 bases. Germline V gives CDR1 MNHEY, CDR2 SVGAGI. V was clipped by 5 bases and J by 3 bases; unmatched bases: 3. The CDR3 length is 15 residues. The CDR3 coding sequence is TGTGCCAGCAGTCGGGGACTAGCGGTCTACAATGAGCAGTTCTTC. Amino acid sequence: CASSRGLAVYNEQFF.

The chain combines TRBV20-1 with TRBJ1-6, with TRBD1 matching 9 bases. With V trimmed by 0 bases and J by 9 bases, 6 bases remained unmatched. This CDR3 comprises 15 residues. Germline V gene sequence: CDR1 DFQATT, CDR2 SNEGSKA (reference sequence). Written as DNA, the CDR3 is TGCAGTGCTAGAGACCTGGACAGGGGAAGTTCACCCCTCCACTTT. Its protein is CSARDLDRGSSPLHF.

The CDR3 region has the DNA TGTGCCATCAGACCTACCACAGGGTCCTACGAGCAGTACTTC. Translated: CAIRPTTGSYEQYF. The rearrangement joins TRBV10-3 to TRBJ2-7, with D possibly being TRBD1 (6 bases). Germline V gene data show CDR1 as ENHRY and CDR2 as SYGVKD. Deletions cut 6 bases from V and 1 base from J, with 13 bases between. The CDR3 length is 14 residues.

The CDR3 DNA reads as TGTGCCAGCAGTTATAACCGGGACAGCCTTTATAGCAATCAGCCCCAGCATTTT. Its translation is CASSYNRDSLYSNQPQHF. V and J are TRBV6-5 and TRBJ1-5; TRBD1 agrees at 7 bases. CDR1 is MNHEY, CDR2 SVGAGI, per germline. The CDR3 covers 18 residues. V lost 3 bases and J lost 0; bases outside the gene matches: 11.

This clonotype appeared a few times. The chain joins TRBV5-1 to TRBJ1-5; D gene uncertain. This CDR3 region has 13 residues. Germline CDR1 reads SGHRS; CDR2 reads YFSETQ. V was shortened by 0 bases and J by 5 bases, with 6 bases between the two germline ends. The CDR3 spells CASSLVPDQPQHF. The CDR3 bases are TGCGCCAGCAGCTTGGTCCCGGATCAGCCCCAGCATTTT.

This clonotype showed up just a few times. The chain combines TRBV7-2 with TRBJ2-3, with no clear D. The CDR3 loop spans 10 amino acids. Germline values: CDR1 SGHTA, CDR2 FQGNSA. V shed 1 base and J shed 11 bases, with 4 bases lying between them. The DNA of the CDR3 is TGTGCCAGCAGCTTAGTTGGGCAGTATTTT. Residues: CASSLVGQYF.

The chain couples TRBV7-8 to TRBJ2-6; D unclear. V was cut by 2 bases and J by 0 bases, with 8 bases left in between. The CDR3 extends over 16 amino acids. Germline V gives CDR1 SGHVS, CDR2 FQNEAQ. The DNA of the CDR3 is TGTGCCAGCAGCTTATCGTTTTCCTCTGGGGCCAACGTCCTGACTTTC. Translating it yields CASSLSFSSGANVLTF.

The chain employs TRBV12-3 or TRBV12-4 and TRBJ2-4, with 7 bases matching TRBD1. Trimming removed 7 bases from V and 0 bases from J; junction bases left unmatched: 12. This CDR3 is built from 17 residues. CDR3 protein: CASTANPGQLAKNIQYF. CDR3 in DNA: TGTGCCAGCACCGCAAACCCGGGACAGTTAGCCAAAAACATTCAGTACTTC.

The chain employs TRBV10-3 and TRBJ1-2, with D perhaps TRBD1 (5 bases). Trimming shortened V by 2 bases and J by 5 bases, and 9 bases separated the two germline ends. The CDR3 spans 13 residues. CDR1 and CDR2 from the germline V gene are ENHRY and SYGVKD. The CDR3 coding sequence is TGTGCCATCAGTGAGACGGGGCTTTATGGCTACACCTTC. Protein: CAISETGLYGYTF.

This clonotype was picked up a small number of times. The chain is built from TRBV28 and TRBJ1-1, with D tentatively TRBD1 (5 bases). Germline CDR1 reads MDHEN; CDR2 reads SYDVKM. The CDR3 is 13 residues long. The DNA for the CDR3 is TGTGGGACGACAGCTTCCATGAACACTGAAGCTTTCTTT. Residues: CGTTASMNTEAFF.

The chain is built from TRBV7-3 and TRBJ2-1; 13 positions agree with TRBD2. Germline CDR1 reads SGHTA; CDR2 reads FQGTGA. The CDR3 is made up of 16 amino acids. Losses at the gene ends were 5 bases for V and 8 bases for J; bases not matched to a gene: 9. The CDR3 is CASSLSLAGGLDEQFF. As DNA, the CDR3 is TGTGCCAGCAGCCTGTCACTAGCGGGAGGGCTGGATGAGCAGTTCTTC.

The chain combines TRBV4-2 with TRBJ2-4; D uncertain. Germline lookup yields CDR1 LGHNA and CDR2 YNFKEQ. The CDR3 sequence is 12 residues long. Trimming left V 0 bases short and J 11 bases short, with 8 bases between. The CDR3 bases are TGTGCCAGCAGCCAAGATCGAGGTTTTCAGTACTTC. Amino acids: CASSQDRGFQYF.

This clonotype turned up a few times. V and J are TRBV4-1 and TRBJ2-7; D might be TRBD1 (5 bases). V was cut by 0 bases and J by 2 bases, with 11 bases left in between. Germline V gene data show CDR1 as MGHRA and CDR2 as YSYEKL. CDR3 length: 15 amino acids. This CDR3 reads CASSQEGTGPYEQYF. In DNA form, the CDR3 reads TGCGCCAGCAGCCAAGAAGGAACAGGACCCTACGAGCAGTACTTC.

A single count supports this clonotype. V and J are TRBV7-9 and TRBJ2-5, with no clear D. Germline values: CDR1 SEHNR, CDR2 FQNEAQ (reference sequence). The V gene lost 5 bases and the J gene lost 2 bases, with 15 bases spanning the gap. The CDR3 loop spans 15 amino acids. The CDR3 loop reads CASSQQGIEQETQYF. Written as DNA, the CDR3 is TGTGCCAGCAGCCAACAAGGGATTGAACAAGAGACCCAGTACTTC.